This T cell receptor (beta chain) derives from a study of blood T cell repertoires in COVID-19. The overall study: The United States, Italy and Spain provided the acute and convalescent COVID-19 samples. PBMCs, B-cell-depleted T cells, or T cells provided the cDNA or gDNA that made up the material.

This clone showed up just once. In the original workflow: Estimated nucleated cell counts came from reference gene primer amplification. Sequencing was performed with immunoSEQ multiplex PCR; in TCRdb, only in-frame clones are kept and a portion is missing. V and J calls and clone size come straight from that table; D and trimming were deduced from the DNA. Of 210,000 or so clones detected, 92% appear once; the ten largest clones hold around 1.2%. Source material: peripheral blood. The origin of this receptor is a man aged 25-40 years with acute or convalescent COVID-19.

CDR3 sequence: CASSLAGRSNQPQHF. The CDR3 DNA is TGTGCCAGCAGCTTAGCGGGCAGAAGCAATCAGCCCCAGCATTTT. The chain joins TRBV7-9 to TRBJ1-5; unclear D gene. Germline loops: CDR1 SEHNR, CDR2 FQNEAQ (reference sequence). The CDR3 has 15 residues. Trimming stripped 0 bases from V and 1 base from J, with 7 bases between.